This T cell receptor (beta chain) was observed in a study of T-cell memory formation after mild COVID-19 (dated by TCRdb to 2020 to 2023). Broadly, across the study: TCR sequence clusters from the two donors were largely donor specific. T-cell clones expanding and contracting after mild COVID-19 in two donors were tracked by longitudinal TCRalpha and TCRbeta repertoire sequencing. The cohort comprised two young, previously healthy adult volunteers, one female and one male.

Instrument used: Illumina NovaSeq 6000. TCRalpha and TCRbeta cDNA libraries were built by 5'RACE with constant-segment primers, adding sample barcodes and unique molecular identifiers. Trizol reagent was used to extract RNA from every sample. Libraries were amplified in two PCR steps, with a second sample barcode and Illumina TruSeq adapters added in the second step. The libraries were sequenced on an Illumina NovaSeq using 2 x 150 bp paired-end reads. For the original study's pipeline: With migec v1.2.7, reads were demultiplexed and then collapsed into UMI-guided consensus sequences. Using mixcr v2.1.11, the UMI consensuses were aligned to TRA and TRB V and J templates and assembled into clonotypes. A clonotype was counted as expanded or contracted only if both edgeR and NoisET called the change significant, with noise models trained on biological replicates. For edgeR calls, a false discovery rate-adjusted p below 0.01 and a log2 fold-change threshold of 1 were applied. PCA with hierarchical clustering of max-normalized trajectories of the 1000 most abundant clonotypes was used as exploratory dynamics analysis. Separately sequenced CD4+ and CD8+ repertoires were used to assign the CD4 or CD8 phenotype of responding clones. The public reads were reanalyzed by TCRdb: fastp trimming at Q25, MiXCR alignment, in-frame beta chains only. Here each entry gathers all rows of one CDR3 protein and keeps the most common genes and DNA. These V and J calls originate from TCRdb's pipeline instead of the authors' own analysis. A total of 200,000 to 250,000 distinct CDR3 sequences appear in this sample, roughly 14% of them only once. Approximately 2.1% of the sample lies in the top ten.

PBMCs were isolated by Ficoll-Paque density gradient centrifugation. The CDR3 starts with the cysteine, ends with the phenylalanine, and has 14 residues. CDR3 DNA is the only sequence kept; it has 42 bases, read in frame from the first base. A distance of 11 bases separates the germline ends of V and J, which lose 0 bases and 9 bases respectively. CDR1 and CDR2, per the germline V gene, are MGHRA and YSYEKL. Study-wide conclusions, independent of this receptor: The detection of some responding clones in pre-infection memory suggests that pre-existing cross-reactive memory T cells joined the SARS-CoV-2 response. Only a couple of mild cases were covered by the study, and larger cohorts that include severe cases with pre-infection samples were considered necessary. Contracting CD4+ clones were located mainly in the CM and EM memory subsets, whereas CD8+ clones were found to be enriched in EMRA. Balanced CD4/CD8 phenotypes were observed for clones contracting from day 15 to 85, whereas a bias towards CD4+ was observed for a second wave of clones expanding from day 15 to 37. SARS-CoV-2 specificity of the second-wave clones peaking on day 37 was not confirmed.

This clonotype was recorded a few times. Its cognate antigen has yet to be identified. No quality values exist for individual bases; no much larger clone is one base distant. The chain is made from TRBV4-1 and TRBJ2-2; perhaps TRBD2 is the D gene, with 5 bases matching. This receptor was identified in an adult woman who had mild COVID-19 (a few samples of this study predate the infection). The sample titles of this study are shuffled in the database, so cell type and time point are left out; the donor was told from shared clones. Sequencing used PBMCs or a T cell subset sorted from them (not recorded which). The nucleotide sequence is TGCGCCAGCAGCCAAGATGAGGGTCGCCGGGAGCTGTTTTTT. It specifies CASSQDEGRRELFF.